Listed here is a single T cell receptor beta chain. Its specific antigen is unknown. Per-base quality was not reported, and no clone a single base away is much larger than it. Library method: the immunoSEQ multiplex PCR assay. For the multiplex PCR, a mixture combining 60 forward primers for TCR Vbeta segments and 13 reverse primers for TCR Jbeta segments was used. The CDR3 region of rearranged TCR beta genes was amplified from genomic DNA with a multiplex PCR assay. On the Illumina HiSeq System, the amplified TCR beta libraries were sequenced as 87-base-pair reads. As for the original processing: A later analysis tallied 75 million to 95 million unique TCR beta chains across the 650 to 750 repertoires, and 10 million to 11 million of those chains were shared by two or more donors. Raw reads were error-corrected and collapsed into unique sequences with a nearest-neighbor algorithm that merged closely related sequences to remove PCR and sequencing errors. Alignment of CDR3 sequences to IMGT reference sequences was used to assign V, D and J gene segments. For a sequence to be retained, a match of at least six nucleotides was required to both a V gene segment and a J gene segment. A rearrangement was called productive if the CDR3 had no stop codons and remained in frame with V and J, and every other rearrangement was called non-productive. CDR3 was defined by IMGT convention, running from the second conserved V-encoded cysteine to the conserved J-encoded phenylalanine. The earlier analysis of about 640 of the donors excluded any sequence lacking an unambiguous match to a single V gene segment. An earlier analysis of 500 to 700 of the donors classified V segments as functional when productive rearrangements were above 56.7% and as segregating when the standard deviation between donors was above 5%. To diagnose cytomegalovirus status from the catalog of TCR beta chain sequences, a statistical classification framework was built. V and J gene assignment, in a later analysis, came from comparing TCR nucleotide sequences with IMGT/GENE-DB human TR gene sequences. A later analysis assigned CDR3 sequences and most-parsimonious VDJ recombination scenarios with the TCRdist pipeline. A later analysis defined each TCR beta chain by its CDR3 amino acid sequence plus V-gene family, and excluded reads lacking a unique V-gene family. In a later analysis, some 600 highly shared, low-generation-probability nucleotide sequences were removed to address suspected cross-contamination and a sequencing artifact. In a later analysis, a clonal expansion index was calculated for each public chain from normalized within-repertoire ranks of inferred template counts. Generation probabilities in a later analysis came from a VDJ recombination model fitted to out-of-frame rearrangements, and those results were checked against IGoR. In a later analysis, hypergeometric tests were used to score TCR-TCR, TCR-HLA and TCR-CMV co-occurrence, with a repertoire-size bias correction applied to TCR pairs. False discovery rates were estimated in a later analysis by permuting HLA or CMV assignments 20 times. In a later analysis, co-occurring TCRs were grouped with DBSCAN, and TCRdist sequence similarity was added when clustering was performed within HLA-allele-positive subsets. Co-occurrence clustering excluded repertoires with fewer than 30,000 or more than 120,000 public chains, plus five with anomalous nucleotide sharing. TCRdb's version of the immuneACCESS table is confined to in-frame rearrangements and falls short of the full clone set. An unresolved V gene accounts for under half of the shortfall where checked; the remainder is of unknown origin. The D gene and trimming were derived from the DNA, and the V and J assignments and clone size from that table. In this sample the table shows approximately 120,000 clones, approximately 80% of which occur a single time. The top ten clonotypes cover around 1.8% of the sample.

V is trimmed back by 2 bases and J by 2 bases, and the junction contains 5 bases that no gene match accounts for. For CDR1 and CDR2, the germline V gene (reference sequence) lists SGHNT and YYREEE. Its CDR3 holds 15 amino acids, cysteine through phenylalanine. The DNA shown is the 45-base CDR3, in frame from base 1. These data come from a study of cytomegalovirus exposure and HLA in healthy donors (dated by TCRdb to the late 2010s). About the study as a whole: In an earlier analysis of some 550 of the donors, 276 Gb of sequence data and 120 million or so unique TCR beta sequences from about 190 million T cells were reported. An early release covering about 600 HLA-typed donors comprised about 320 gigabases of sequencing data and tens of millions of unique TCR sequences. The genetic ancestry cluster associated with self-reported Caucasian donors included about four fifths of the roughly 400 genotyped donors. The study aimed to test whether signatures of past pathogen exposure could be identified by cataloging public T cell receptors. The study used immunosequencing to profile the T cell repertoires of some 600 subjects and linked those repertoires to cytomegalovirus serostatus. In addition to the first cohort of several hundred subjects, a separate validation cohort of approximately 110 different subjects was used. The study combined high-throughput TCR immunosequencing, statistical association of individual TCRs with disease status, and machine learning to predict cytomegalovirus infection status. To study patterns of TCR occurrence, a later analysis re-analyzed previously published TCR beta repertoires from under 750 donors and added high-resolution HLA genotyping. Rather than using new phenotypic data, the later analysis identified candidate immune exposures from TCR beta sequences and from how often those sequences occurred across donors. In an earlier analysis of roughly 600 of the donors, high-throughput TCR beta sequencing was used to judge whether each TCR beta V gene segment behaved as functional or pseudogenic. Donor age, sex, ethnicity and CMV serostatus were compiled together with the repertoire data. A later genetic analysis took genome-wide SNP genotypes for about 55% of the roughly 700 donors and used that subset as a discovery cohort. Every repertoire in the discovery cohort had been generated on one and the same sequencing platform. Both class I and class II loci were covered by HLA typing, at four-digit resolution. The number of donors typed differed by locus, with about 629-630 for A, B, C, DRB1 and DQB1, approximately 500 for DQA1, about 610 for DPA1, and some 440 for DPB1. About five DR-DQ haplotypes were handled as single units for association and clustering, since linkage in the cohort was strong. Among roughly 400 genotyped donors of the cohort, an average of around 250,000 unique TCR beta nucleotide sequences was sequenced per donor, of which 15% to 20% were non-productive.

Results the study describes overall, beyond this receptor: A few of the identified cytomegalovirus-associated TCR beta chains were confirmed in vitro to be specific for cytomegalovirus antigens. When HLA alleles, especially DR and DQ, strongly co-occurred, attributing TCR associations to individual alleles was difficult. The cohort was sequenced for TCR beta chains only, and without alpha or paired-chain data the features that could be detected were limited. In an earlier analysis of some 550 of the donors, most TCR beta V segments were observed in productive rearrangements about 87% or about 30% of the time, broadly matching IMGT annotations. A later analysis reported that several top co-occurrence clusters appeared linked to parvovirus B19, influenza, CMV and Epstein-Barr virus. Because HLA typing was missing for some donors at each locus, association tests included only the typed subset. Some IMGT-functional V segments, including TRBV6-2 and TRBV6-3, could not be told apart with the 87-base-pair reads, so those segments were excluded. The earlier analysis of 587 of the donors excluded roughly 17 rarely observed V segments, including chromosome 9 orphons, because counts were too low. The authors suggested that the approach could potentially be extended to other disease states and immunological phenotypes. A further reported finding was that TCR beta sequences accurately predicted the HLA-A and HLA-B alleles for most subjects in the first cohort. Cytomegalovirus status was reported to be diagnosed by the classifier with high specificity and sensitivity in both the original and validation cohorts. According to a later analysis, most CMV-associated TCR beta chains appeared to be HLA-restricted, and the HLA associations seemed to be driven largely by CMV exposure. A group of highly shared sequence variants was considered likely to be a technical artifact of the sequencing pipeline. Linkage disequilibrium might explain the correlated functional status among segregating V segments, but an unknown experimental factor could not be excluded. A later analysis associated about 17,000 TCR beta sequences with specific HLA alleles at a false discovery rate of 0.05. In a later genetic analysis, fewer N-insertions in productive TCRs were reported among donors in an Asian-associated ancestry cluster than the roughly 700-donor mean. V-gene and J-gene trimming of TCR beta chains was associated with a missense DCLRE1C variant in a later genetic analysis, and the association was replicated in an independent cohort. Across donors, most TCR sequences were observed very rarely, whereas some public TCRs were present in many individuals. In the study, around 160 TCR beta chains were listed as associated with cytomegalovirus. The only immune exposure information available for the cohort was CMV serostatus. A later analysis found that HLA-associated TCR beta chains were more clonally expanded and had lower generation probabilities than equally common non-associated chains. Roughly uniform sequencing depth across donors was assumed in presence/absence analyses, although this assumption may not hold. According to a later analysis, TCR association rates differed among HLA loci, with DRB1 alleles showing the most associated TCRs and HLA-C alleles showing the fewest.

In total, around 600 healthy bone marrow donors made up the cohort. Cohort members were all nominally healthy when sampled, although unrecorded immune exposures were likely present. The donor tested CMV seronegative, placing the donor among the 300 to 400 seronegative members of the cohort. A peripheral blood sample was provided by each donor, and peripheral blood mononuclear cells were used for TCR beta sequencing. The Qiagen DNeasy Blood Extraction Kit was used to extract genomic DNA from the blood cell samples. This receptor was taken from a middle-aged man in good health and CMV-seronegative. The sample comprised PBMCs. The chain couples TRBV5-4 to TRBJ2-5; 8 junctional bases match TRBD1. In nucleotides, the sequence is TGTGCCAGCAGCTTAACCGGGACAGGTCAAGAGACCCAGTACTTC. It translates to CASSLTGTGQETQYF.